Listed below are T cell receptor beta chains from one sample, sequenced in a study of cytomegalovirus exposure and HLA in healthy donors. Measured with immunoSEQ multiplex PCR; TCRdb has only the in-frame clones, and not every one. The sample holds over 150,000 clones, around 80% seen once. The specimen sequenced was PBMCs. These receptors were taken from a woman aged 30 to 39 in good health and CMV-seropositive. Both conserved end residues are part of each CDR3. Fields, in order: CDR3 length, J gene, clone size, V gene, D gene, CDR3 protein, CDR3 DNA. The D gene is left open where the match is weak. Rows may omit the clone size; those that give it use once, few, many or a size class.

14 | TRBJ1-3 | - | TRBV2 | - | CASSEGFSGNTIYF | TGTGCCAGCAGTGAGGGCTTCTCTGGAAACACCATATATTTT
15 | TRBJ1-1 | - | TRBV18 | - | CASSLNRDFHTEAFF | TGTGCCAGCTCTCTTAACCGGGACTTCCACACTGAAGCTTTCTTT
15 | TRBJ1-1 | - | TRBV5-1 | - | CASSSGEGLGAEAFF | TGCGCCAGCAGCTCAGGGGAGGGGTTAGGGGCTGAAGCTTTCTTT
18 | TRBJ2-2 | - | TRBV2 | TRBD2 | CASSDGPDRGLTRGELFF | TGTGCCAGCAGTGACGGTCCAGACCGGGGACTAACGCGGGGGGAGCTGTTTTTT
15 | TRBJ2-7 | - | TRBV5-1 | TRBD1 | CASSPGGQGRDEQYF | TGCGCCAGCAGCCCCGGGGGACAGGGGCGGGACGAGCAGTACTTC
17 | TRBJ2-5 | - | TRBV7-8 | TRBD1 | CASSLVMGQGAGETQYF | TGTGCCAGCAGCTTAGTAATGGGACAGGGGGCCGGAGAGACCCAGTACTTC
16 | TRBJ2-2 | - | TRBV11-2 | TRBD1 | CASSLGTGSNTGELFF | TGTGCCAGCAGCTTAGGGACAGGGAGTAACACCGGGGAGCTGTTTTTT
14 | TRBJ2-1 | - | TRBV11-1 | TRBD2 | CASSGRLAPNEQFF | TGTGCCAGCAGCGGCAGACTAGCTCCCAATGAGCAGTTCTTC
16 | TRBJ1-1 | few | TRBV2 | TRBD1 | CASRKLGQGMNTEAFF | TGTGCCAGCAGAAAACTCGGACAGGGGATGAACACTGAAGCTTTCTTT
15 | TRBJ1-4 | - | TRBV18 | TRBD1 | CASSELTGVNEKLFF | TGTGCCAGCTCGGAACTGACAGGGGTTAATGAAAAACTGTTTTTT
14 | TRBJ2-2 | - | TRBV4-2 | - | CASSQVPSAGELFF | TGTGCCAGCAGCCAAGTACCAAGCGCCGGGGAGCTGTTTTTT